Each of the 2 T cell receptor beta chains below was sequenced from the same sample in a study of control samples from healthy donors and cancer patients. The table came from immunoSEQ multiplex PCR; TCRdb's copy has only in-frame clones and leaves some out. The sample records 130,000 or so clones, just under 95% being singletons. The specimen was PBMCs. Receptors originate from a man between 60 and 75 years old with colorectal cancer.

The CDR3: CAWEKGGELFF. The CDR3 nucleotides read TGTGCCTGGGAGAAGGGGGGGGAGCTGTTTTTT. The J gene is TRBJ2-2, the V gene TRBV30; D possibly corresponds to TRBD1 (5 bases). Germline V lookup: CDR1 GTSNPN, CDR2 SVGIG (reference sequence). Trimming removed 5 bases at V and 8 bases at J, with 9 bases between. The CDR3 extends over 11 amino acids. The full variable domain, rest sourced from reference TRBV30 and TRBJ2-2, is SQTIHQWPATLVQPVGSPLSLECTVEGTSNPNLYWYRQAAGRGLQLLFYSVGIGQISSEVPQNLSASRPQDRQFILSSKKLLLSDSGFYLCAWEKGGELFFGEGSRLTVL.

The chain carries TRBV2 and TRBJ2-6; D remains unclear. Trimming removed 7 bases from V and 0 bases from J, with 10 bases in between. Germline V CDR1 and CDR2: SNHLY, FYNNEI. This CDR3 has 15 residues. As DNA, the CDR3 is TGTGCCAGCAAAAAGGGAAGCTCTGGGGCCAACGTCCTGACTTTC. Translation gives CASKKGSSGANVLTF.